A selection of T cell receptor beta chains follows, all from one sample in a study of Ad26.COV2.S vaccination and SARS-CoV-2 variants. This table comes from immunoSEQ multiplex PCR, and its TCRdb copy is limited to in-frame clones, with some not included. In the table there are about 400,000 clones, roughly 90% of which are singletons. The sequences come from peripheral blood, collected in a trial of Ad26.COV2.S vaccine versus placebo. These receptors were obtained from a person aged 18-65 years who received the Ad26.COV2.S COVID-19 vaccine or a placebo. Both conserved end residues are part of each CDR3. D genes are given only for firm matches. Size values are once, few and many counts, or a class for expanded clones, and some rows have none.

>TRBJ1-5|TRBV4-2|-|-
TGTGCCAGCAGCCAAGATGCGGGAAATCAGCCCCAGCATTTT
CASSQDAGNQPQHF
>TRBJ1-5|TRBV28|-|-
TGTGCCAGCAGCTGGACAAGGTGGCAGCCCCAGCATTTT
CASSWTRWQPQHF
>TRBJ1-1|TRBV5-1|-|-
TGCGCCAGCAGCTTGGCTGGGACAAGGGTCCGGGCGAACACTGAAGCTTTCTTT
CASSLAGTRVRANTEAFF
>TRBJ2-7|TRBV7-2|-|TRBD2
TGTGCCAGCAGCTTAGCGGAGCGGGGCCGCTCCTACGAGCAGTACTTC
CASSLAERGRSYEQYF
>TRBJ2-7|TRBV9|-|TRBD2
TGTGCCAGCAGCGCGACTAGCGGGGTCGTCAACGAGCAGTACTTC
CASSATSGVVNEQYF
>TRBJ2-1|TRBV4-3|-|-
TGCGCCAGCAGCCGTAGGGACGGATACAATGAGCAGTTCTTC
CASSRRDGYNEQFF
>TRBJ2-3|TRBV9|-|TRBD2
TGTGCCAGCAGCGTAGACCCGGCGGCTAGCGGGGGGTCTGGCACAGATACGCAGTATTTT
CASSVDPAASGGSGTDTQYF
>TRBJ2-4|TRBV5-1|-|-
TGCGCCAGCAGCCTCAGGAACAAAAACATTCAGTACTTC
CASSLRNKNIQYF
>TRBJ2-1|TRBV11-3|-|-
TGTGCCAGCAGCTCCCGGGCAGGGAGGAATGAGCAGTTCTTC
CASSSRAGRNEQFF
>TRBJ2-7|TRBV11-2|-|TRBD1
TGTGCCAGCAGCACCGGGACAGGATCCTACGAGCAGTACTTC
CASSTGTGSYEQYF
>TRBJ1-2|TRBV5-6|-|-
TGTGCCAGCCTGGGCCGAAGCCGCTCTAACTATGGCTACACCTTC
CASLGRSRSNYGYTF
>TRBJ1-4|TRBV19|once|TRBD1
TGTGCCAGTAGTATTAGGGGGGACAGGGGGCCAACTAATGAAAAACTGTTTTTT
CASSIRGDRGPTNEKLFF